The entry that follows covers one TCR beta chain sequence. Its antigen is still unknown. Per germline, CDR1 SQVTM and CDR2 ANQGSEA. V was shortened by 4 bases and J by 1 base, with 10 bases between the two germline ends. There are 13 residues in the CDR3. Cells designated naive CD8 were CD45RO-negative and were positively selected for CCR7, with terminally differentiated effector memory CD45RA+ cells excluded. Sequencing was at deep level. Assay: immunoSEQ multiplex PCR; the TCRdb copy retains only in-frame clones and omits some. Here the sample spans about 2 million clones, approximately 94% being singletons. The data derive from a study of shared clonotypes between healthy human individuals. About the study: The study used three CD4 naive, three CD4 memory, two CD8 naive and one CD8 memory plate per donor.

Study results and caveats: When compared with the clonotypes that were shared by all four sorted-subset donors, the non-shared clonotypes turned out to have lower generation probabilities. Among the subsets, naive ones generally showed larger estimated richness than memory ones.

The clonotype comes from a young man in good health. The sample consisted of naive CD8+ T cells sorted from blood. J is TRBJ1-1 and V is TRBV29-1; D possibly corresponds to TRBD1 (6 bases). This CDR3 reads CSVGRDTNTEAFF. CDR3 DNA sequence: TGCAGCGTTGGGCGGGACACGAACACTGAAGCTTTCTTT.